The 16 T cell receptor beta chains reported below all come from one sample, sequenced in a study of T cell repertoires in cytomegalovirus infection. TCRdb re-analysed the reads in MiXCR, keeping a single row per CDR3 protein. The sample shows about 260,000 distinct CDR3 sequences, roughly 9.1% of them seen only once. The sequencing sample was made of PBMCs. These receptors came from a human donor in good health (CMV status not recorded). Some clones in this sample may be carry-over from other donors' samples.

This clonotype was detected ten times or more. This chain joins TRBV7-3 and TRBJ2-1; possible D gene TRBD2, 5 bases. Trimming removed 5 bases from V and 9 bases from J, with 20 bases in between. Germline values: CDR1 SGHTA, CDR2 FQGTGA. CDR3 length equals 15 residues. CDR3 sequence (DNA): TGTGCCAGCAGCCCCCTCGACGGAGTCGGAGGTGAGCAGTTCTTC. Residues: CASSPLDGVGGEQFF.

The chain recombines TRBV29-1 with TRBJ2-7; D not certain. The CDR3 spans 14 residues. Trimming stripped 7 bases from V and 0 bases from J, with 16 bases between. Germline V CDR1 and CDR2: SQVTM, ANQGSEA. This CDR3 is CSAIGDPYSYEQYF. The CDR3 nucleotides read TGCAGCGCAATAGGAGACCCTTACTCCTACGAGCAGTACTTC.

This clonotype has ten or more counts. The V and J genes are TRBV7-8 and TRBJ1-6, with D unclear. The CDR3 contains 15 residues. Trimming removed 1 base at V and 4 bases at J, with 8 bases between. Germline CDR1 is SGHVS and CDR2 is FQNEAQ. The CDR3 protein is CASSLVAGYNSPLHF. The DNA for the CDR3 is TGTGCCAGCAGCTTAGTTGCAGGATATAATTCACCCCTCCACTTT.

This clonotype has only a few counts. This chain connects TRBV5-1 to TRBJ2-7; D unclear. V lost 4 bases to trimming and J lost 6 bases, with 14 bases between them. The CDR3 loop spans 13 amino acids. The germline V gene encodes CDR1 SGHRS and CDR2 YFSETQ. Here the CDR3 reads CASSVLGLLEQYF. For the CDR3, the DNA is TGCGCCAGCAGCGTCCTAGGGTTGCTCGAGCAGTACTTC.

The sample holds many counts of this clonotype. The chain uses TRBV12-3 or TRBV12-4 and TRBJ1-4, with 9 nucleotides matching TRBD1. The ends lost 4 bases at V and 7 bases at J; junction bases unmatched: 7. The CDR3 covers 15 residues. The CDR3, as DNA: TGTGCCAGCAGTTCCCGGGACAGGGATACTGAAAAACTGTTTTTT. Amino acid sequence: CASSSRDRDTEKLFF.

This clonotype was recorded a few times. V gene TRBV7-2 combines with J gene TRBJ2-5, with 14 bases identical to TRBD2. CDR3 size: 16 residues. Germline V lookup: CDR1 SGHTA, CDR2 FQGNSA. V shed 4 bases and J 4 bases; nucleotides not matched to a gene: 5. This chain's CDR3 is CASSSGLAGETETQYF. In DNA form, the CDR3 reads TGTGCCAGCAGCTCGGGACTAGCGGGGGAAACAGAGACCCAGTACTTC. The full variable domain, completed using reference TRBV7-2 and TRBJ2-5, is GAGVSQSPSNKVTEKGKDVELRCDPISGHTALYWYRQSLGQGLEFLIYFQGNSAPDKSGLPSDRFSAERTGGSVSTLTIQRTQQEDSAVYLCASSSGLAGETETQYFGPGTRLLVL.

This clonotype was recorded at least ten times. This chain uses TRBV5-4 with TRBJ2-5; 9 bases align to TRBD2. V lost 0 bases, J lost 5 bases, and 8 bases stayed unmatched. Germline V CDR1 and CDR2: SGHNT, YYREEE (reference sequence). The CDR3 loop spans 16 amino acids. The CDR3 protein is CASSLAGASGIETQYF. CDR3 sequence (DNA): TGTGCCAGCAGCTTGGCCGGGGCTAGCGGGATCGAGACCCAGTACTTC.

The V and J genes are TRBV7-2 and TRBJ1-1, with 7 positions matching TRBD1. This CDR3 region has 13 residues. Trimming at V came to 5 bases and at J to 4 bases, leaving 4 bases not matched to a gene. Germline values: CDR1 SGHTA, CDR2 FQGNSA. The CDR3 region is CASSGSGGTEAFF. CDR3 nucleotides: TGTGCCAGCAGCGGATCAGGGGGCACTGAAGCTTTCTTT.

This clonotype was counted many times. The rearrangement joins TRBV19 to TRBJ2-5, with D hard to call. There are 12 residues in the CDR3. With 3 bases removed from V and 3 bases from J, the gap between germline ends came to 5 bases. CDR1 is LNHDA, CDR2 SQIVND, per germline (reference sequence). The CDR3, as DNA: TGTGCCAGTAGTATGTTGAAAGAGACCCAGTACTTC. Protein: CASSMLKETQYF.

Comments on this clonotype: A much larger clone differs from this one at a single base, so this may be a read error. This sequence joins TRBV7-2 and TRBJ1-5; TRBD1 might be the D (5 bases). The length of the CDR3 is 15 residues. From germline, CDR1 is SGHTA and CDR2 FQGNSA. Here the CDR3 DNA reads TGTGTCAGCAGGGAGGACAAAAGTAGGAATCAGCCCCAGCATTTT. Its translation is CVSREDKSRNQPQHF.

This clonotype appeared many times. The CDR3 spells CASSFQGSYNEQFF. CDR3 in DNA: TGTGCCAGCAGCTTTCAAGGCTCCTACAATGAGCAGTTCTTC. The chain combines TRBV5-4 with TRBJ2-1, with D unclear. In germline, CDR1 is SGHNT, CDR2 YYREEE (reference sequence). The CDR3 runs to 14 residues. V lost 2 bases, J lost 0 bases, and 6 bases lay in between.

This clonotype was recorded many times. The chain uses TRBV30 and TRBJ2-1, with D possibly matching TRBD1 (6 bases). V was cut by 8 bases and J by 6 bases, with 20 bases left in between. The CDR3 extends over 14 amino acids. Germline-derived CDR1 and CDR2 are GTSNPN and SVGIG (reference sequence). CDR3 DNA: TGTGCCAGTCAACCAGGGGAAATTTTCAATGAGCAGTTCTTC. This encodes CASQPGEIFNEQFF. The full variable domain, its missing parts supplied by reference TRBV30 and TRBJ2-1, is SQTIHQWPATLVQPVGSPLSLECTVEGTSNPNLYWYRQAAGRGLQLLFYSVGIGQISSEVPQNLSASRPQDRQFILSSKKLLLSDSGFYLCASQPGEIFNEQFFGPGTRLTVL.

This clonotype has ten or more counts. This sequence joins TRBV12-3 or TRBV12-4 and TRBJ1-1; 7 nucleotides line up with TRBD1. CDR3 length equals 15 residues. The V and J ends lost 6 bases and 2 bases, in that order; junction bases with no gene match: 9. The CDR3 DNA follows: TGTGCCAGCAGGGGTCAGGGGGGACTCAACACTGAAGCTTTCTTT. It translates to CASRGQGGLNTEAFF.

This clonotype was found a few times. The chain is built from TRBV28 and TRBJ1-5; no firm D call. The CDR3 extends over 14 amino acids. Germline V gene data show CDR1 as MDHEN and CDR2 as SYDVKM. Trimming cost V 6 bases and J 9 bases, with 18 bases left between them. DNA for the CDR3: TGTGCCAGCAGGACCGGACGGTCCCTTCGGCCCCAGCATTTT. Its protein is CASRTGRSLRPQHF.

The table lists this clonotype with many counts. The chain employs TRBV11-2 and TRBJ1-6, with D hard to call. V was cut by 2 bases and J by 9 bases, with 8 bases left in between. The CDR3 covers 13 residues. Germline V gene lookup returns CDR1 SGHAT and CDR2 FQNNGV. The CDR3 is CASSLRTGSPLHF. CDR3 nucleotide sequence: TGTGCCAGCAGCTTACGAACTGGTTCACCCCTCCACTTT.

This clonotype was seen ten or more times. The V and J genes are TRBV7-2 and TRBJ2-1; 11 bases are a match to TRBD2. Germline lookup yields CDR1 SGHTA and CDR2 FQGNSA. Germline trimming cut 4 bases from V and 5 bases from J; bases unmatched to any gene: 10. The CDR3 consists of 17 residues. The CDR3 protein is CASSSGVLAGAHNEQFF. The DNA of the CDR3 is TGTGCCAGCAGCTCGGGTGTACTAGCGGGAGCCCACAATGAGCAGTTCTTC.